The sequence of this T cell receptor (beta chain) was determined in a study of tumor-infiltrating lymphocytes in primary liver carcinoma. The wider study: Per sample, productive TCRbeta reads numbered roughly 3.5 to 7.5 million, similar across tissue types.

Starting material of roughly 550 ng total RNA yielded TCR beta cDNA via a constant-region primer. Three nested multiplex PCR rounds, a slightly modified ARM-PCR, produced the libraries for TCR beta. TCRdb called the multiplex PCR reads again in MiXCR, with one record for every CDR3 protein. The sample carries about 30,000 distinct CDR3 sequences, approximately 76% recorded once. Joint extraction of RNA and DNA used roughly 18-34 mg of bulk tissue that was unsorted. This clonotype showed up just once. The antigen is unknown. The junction differs from germline at one of its ends, possibly a read error. The study, taken as a whole, reports: It was tumor-adjacent and tumor-blood pairs that overlapped less than tumor region pairs did.

The origin of this receptor is a woman under 40 with primary liver carcinoma and hepatitis B virus infection. Sequencing input: liver tumor tissue from sampling region 3. The subset: tumor region T3, left-lateral pole.

DNA of the CDR3: TGCGCCAGCAACTCAGATCGTGGGGGGGTTAAGTACTTC. Translating it yields CASNSDRGGVKYF. This chain uses TRBV11-2 with TRBJ2-7, with TRBD2 matching over 7 bases. The CDR3 has 13 residues. CDR1 and CDR2 from the germline V gene are SGHAT and FQNNGV. The full variable domain, rest sourced from reference TRBV11-2 and TRBJ2-7, is EAGVAQSPRYKIIEKRQSVAFWCNPISGHATLYWYQQILGQGPKLLIQFQNNGVVDDSQLPKDRFSAERLKGVDSTLKIQPAKLEDSAVYLCASNSDRGGVKYFGPGTRLTVT.